This note documents a single T cell receptor beta chain sequence. The antigen it binds to is not known. No quality values exist for individual bases; no much larger clone is one base distant. TCRbeta CDR3 regions were sequenced with the immunoSEQ Assay. After extraction, genomic DNA underwent amplification by bias-controlled multiplex PCR, followed by high-throughput sequencing. The authors' analysis ran thus. Collapsing and filtering of sequences were performed to quantify the absolute abundance of each unique TCRbeta CDR3 region. T cell fraction was estimated by normalizing TCRbeta template counts to usable DNA, which was measured by amplifying reference genes present in all nucleated cells. Repertoire TCRs were annotated as SARS-CoV-2-specific when V gene, CDR3 amino acid sequence and J gene were exactly matched to a known reactive TCR set. The reference SARS-CoV-2 TCR set was obtained from MIRA and was filtered for enrichment in COVID-19-positive ImmuneCODE repertoires, whereby public or cross-reactive TCRs were removed. Drawing on the MIRA antigens, annotated TCRs were analysed further at the level of specific ORF or position within ORF. Breadth was defined as annotated unique rearrangements over total unique productive rearrangements; depth was the summed frequency of those rearrangements. Group comparisons of TCR breadth used two-sided Wilcoxon rank-sum tests. TCRdb carries this immuneACCESS record with in-frame sequences only. Its versions omit some clonotypes, under half of them owing to an unresolved V gene in the studies checked, with the rest unexplained. D and trimming were read from the DNA, whereas the V and J calls and clone size are those reported in that table. Within this sample are hundreds of thousands of clones, with 86% of them counted one time only. Roughly a tenth of the sample is in the top ten clones.

This entry is derived from a study of Ad26.COV2.S vaccination and SARS-CoV-2 variants (TCRdb year 2021). For context, the study as a whole: Vaccine-arm donors came from COV1001, a multicentre, randomized, double-blind, placebo-controlled phase I-IIa trial of Ad26.COV2.S in healthy adults. Ad26.COV2.S was administered intramuscularly at a dose of 5x10^10 or 1x10^11 viral particles, either as one shot or as two shots given 56 days apart. TCRbeta repertoire sequencing served as the tool for gauging how specific and how broad the SARS-CoV-2-reactive T cell receptors were following Ad26.COV2.S vaccination. A total of approximately 30 samples were included in the TCR-sequenced set, comprising roughly 20 Ad26.COV2.S vaccine recipients, 5 placebo recipients and 8 SARS-CoV-2 convalescent individuals. Participants in the trial were split at random into five groups of five each, receiving low-dose or high-dose Ad26.COV2.S once or twice, or else placebo on both occasions. Investigators remained blinded to trial group allocation during experiments and outcome assessment. General conclusions and limits of the study: Substantial breadth of spike-specific CD8+ and CD4+ T cell responses was reported after vaccination. The study was not powered to compare responses between vaccine doses or regimens. Compared with placebo recipients, Ad26.COV2.S recipients showed higher spike-specific TCR breadth (P = 0.0014). According to the authors, total T cell responses may have been underestimated by the TCR breadth and depth analyses. Comparable non-spike TCR breadth was observed between vaccine and placebo recipients, consistent with only spike being contained in the vaccine.

The sample's treatment or condition label is to be understood as: about 20 received Ad26.COV2.S at low or high dose, single or two shots; 5 received placebo; per-sample allocation not given. For vaccine and placebo recipients, repertoires were sequenced using samples collected on day 63 after the first injection. Between 29 July and 7 August 2020, Cohort 1b enrolled some 25 adults aged 18-55 years at one site in Boston, USA. Ad26.COV2.S was a replication-incompetent adenovirus type 26 vector that expressed a prefusion-stabilized SARS-CoV-2 spike protein derived from the original Wuhan strain. Sequences SGHDT (CDR1) and YYEEEE (CDR2) are obtained from the germline V gene. The CDR3 goes from the cysteine to the phenylalanine over 19 residues. Solely the CDR3 DNA is kept, with 57 bases framed from the first base. Trimming accounts for 5 bases at V and 0 bases at J, while the number of junction bases matched to no gene is 13.

Recombination connected TRBV5-6 to TRBJ2-1, with TRBD2 matching 11 junction bases. Sequences were derived from peripheral blood, sampled in a trial of Ad26.COV2.S vaccine versus placebo. The receptor's source is a person between 18 and 65 years old who received the Ad26.COV2.S COVID-19 vaccine or a placebo. The nucleotides are TGTGCCAGCAGTTCTCCGGGACTAGCGGAGCACAACTCCTACAATGAGCAGTTCTTC. Its protein is CASSSPGLAEHNSYNEQFF.